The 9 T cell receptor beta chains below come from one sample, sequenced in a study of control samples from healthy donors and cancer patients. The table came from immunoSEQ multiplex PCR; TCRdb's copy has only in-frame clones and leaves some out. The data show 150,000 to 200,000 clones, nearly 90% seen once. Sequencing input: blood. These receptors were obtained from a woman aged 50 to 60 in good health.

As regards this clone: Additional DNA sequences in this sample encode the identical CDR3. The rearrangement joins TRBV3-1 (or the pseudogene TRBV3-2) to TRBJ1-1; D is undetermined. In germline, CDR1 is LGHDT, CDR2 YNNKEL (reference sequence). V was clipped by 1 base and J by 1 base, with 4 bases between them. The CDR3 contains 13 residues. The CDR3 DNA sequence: TGTGCCAGCAGCCAAGGCGGGAACACTGAAGCTTTCTTT. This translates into CASSQGGNTEAFF.

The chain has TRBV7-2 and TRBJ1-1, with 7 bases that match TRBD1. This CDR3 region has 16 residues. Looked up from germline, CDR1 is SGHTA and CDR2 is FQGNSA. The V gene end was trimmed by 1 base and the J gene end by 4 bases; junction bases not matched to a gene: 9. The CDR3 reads CASSLVGGRGPTEAFF. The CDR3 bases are TGTGCCAGCAGCTTAGTAGGGGGAAGGGGGCCCACTGAAGCTTTCTTT.

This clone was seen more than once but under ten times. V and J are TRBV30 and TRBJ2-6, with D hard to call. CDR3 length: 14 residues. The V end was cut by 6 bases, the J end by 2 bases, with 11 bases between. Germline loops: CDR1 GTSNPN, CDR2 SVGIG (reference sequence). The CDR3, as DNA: TGTGCCTGCAGTTCGGGCCCTGGGGCCAACGTCCTGACTTTC. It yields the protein CACSSGPGANVLTF.

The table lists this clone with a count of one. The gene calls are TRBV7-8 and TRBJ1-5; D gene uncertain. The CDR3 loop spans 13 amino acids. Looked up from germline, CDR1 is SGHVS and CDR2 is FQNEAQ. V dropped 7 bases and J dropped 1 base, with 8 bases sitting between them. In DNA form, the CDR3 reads TGTGCCAGCAACGGGGAGAGCAATCAGCCCCAGCATTTT. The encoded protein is CASNGESNQPQHF.

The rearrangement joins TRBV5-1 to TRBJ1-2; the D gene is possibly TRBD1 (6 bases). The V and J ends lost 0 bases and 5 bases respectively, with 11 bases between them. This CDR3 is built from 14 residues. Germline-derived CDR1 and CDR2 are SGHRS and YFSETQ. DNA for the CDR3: TGCGCCAGCAGCTTGGCGGGGGCCTCATATGGCTACACCTTC. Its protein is CASSLAGASYGYTF. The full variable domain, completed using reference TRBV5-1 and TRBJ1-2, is KAGVTQTPRYLIKTRGQQVTLSCSPISGHRSVSWYQQTPGQGLQFLFEYFSETQRNKGNFPGRFSGRQFSNSRSEMNVSTLELGDSALYLCASSLAGASYGYTFGSGTRLTVV.

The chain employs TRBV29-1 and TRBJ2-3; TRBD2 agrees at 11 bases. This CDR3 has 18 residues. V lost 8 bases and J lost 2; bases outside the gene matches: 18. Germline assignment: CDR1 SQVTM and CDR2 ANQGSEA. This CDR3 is CSSGPSGGLAVLTDTQYF. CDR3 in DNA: TGCAGCTCGGGCCCTTCTGGGGGACTAGCGGTACTCACAGATACGCAGTATTTT.

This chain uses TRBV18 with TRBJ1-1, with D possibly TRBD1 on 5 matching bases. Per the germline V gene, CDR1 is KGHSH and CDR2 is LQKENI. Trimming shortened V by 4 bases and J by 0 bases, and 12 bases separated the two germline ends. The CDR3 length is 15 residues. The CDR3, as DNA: TGTGCCAGCTCACTTAGGGACGGCATGAACACTGAAGCTTTCTTT. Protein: CASSLRDGMNTEAFF. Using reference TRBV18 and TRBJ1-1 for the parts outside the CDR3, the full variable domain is NAGVMQNPRHLVRRRGQEARLRCSPMKGHSHVYWYRQLPEEGLKFMVYLQKENIIDESGMPKERFSAEFPKEGPSILRIQQVVRGDSAAYFCASSLRDGMNTEAFFGQGTRLTVV.

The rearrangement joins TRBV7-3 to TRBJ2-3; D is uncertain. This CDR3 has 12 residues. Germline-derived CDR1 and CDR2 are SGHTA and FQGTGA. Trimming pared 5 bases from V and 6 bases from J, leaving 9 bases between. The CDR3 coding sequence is TGTGCCAGCAGCGGCCGTAGGGATACGCAGTATTTT. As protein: CASSGRRDTQYF.

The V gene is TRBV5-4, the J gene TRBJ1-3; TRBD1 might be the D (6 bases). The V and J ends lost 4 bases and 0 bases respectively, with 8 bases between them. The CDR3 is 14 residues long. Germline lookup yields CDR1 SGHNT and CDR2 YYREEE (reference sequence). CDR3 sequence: CASSVGGSGNTIYF. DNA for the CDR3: TGTGCCAGCAGCGTAGGGGGCTCTGGAAACACCATATATTTT.